This T cell receptor beta chain was identified in a study of chemoradiotherapy in HPV16-positive cancers. The repertoire was sequenced with immunoSEQ multiplex PCR; TCRdb's copy has only in-frame clones and lacks some. The sample records around 30,000 clones, about nine tenths being singletons. The CDR3 totals 13 residues. Trimming removed 3 bases at V and 11 bases at J, with 16 bases between. CDR1 MDHEN and CDR2 SYDVKM come from the germline V gene. Findings and limits, study-wide: For HPV16-positive patients, expanding HPV-responsive T cells associated with longer recurrence-free survival.

A word on this clone: What it binds is unknown.

This sequence was found in a human donor with HPV-associated anogenital cancer. The chain combines TRBV28 with TRBJ1-1; D is unclear. Sequenced material: blood, taken from a patient who underwent chemoradiotherapy. CDR3 loop: CASSFGSFVWAFF. DNA of the CDR3: TGTGCCAGCAGTTTCGGTAGTTTCGTGTGGGCTTTCTTT.